The rows below give T cell receptor beta chains drawn from one sample of a study of blood T cells in healthy people across ages. TCRdb used MiXCR to reprocess the 5' RACE reads, holding one entry per CDR3 protein. The sample holds about 1,500,000 distinct CDR3 sequences, roughly 40% seen once. Sequenced: blood. The origin of the receptors is a woman younger than 35 in good health. CDR3s include the opening cysteine and the closing phenylalanine or tryptophan. The D gene is left open where the match is weak. Size is stated for part of the rows, as once, few or many counts, or as a class when the clone is expanded.

size | J | V | D | CDR3 | DNA
many | TRBJ2-7 | TRBV20-1 | TRBD2 | CSARESSGARSYNEQYF | TGCAGTGCTAGAGAGTCTAGCGGGGCCCGCTCCTACAATGAGCAGTACTTC
few | TRBJ1-5 | TRBV6-7 | . | CASTMVGTGVPFSNQPQHF | TGTGCCAGCACCATGGTTGGCACAGGAGTCCCTTTCAGCAATCAGCCCCAGCATTTT
few | TRBJ2-1 | TRBV11-2 | . | CASSPRGKTDGFYNEQFF | TGTGCCAGCAGCCCCCGCGGGAAGACGGACGGATTCTACAATGAGCAGTTCTTC
. | TRBJ2-7 | TRBV20-1 | TRBD2 | CSATETSGNYEQYF | TGCAGTGCAACGGAGACTAGCGGGAACTACGAGCAGTACTTC
. | TRBJ2-5 | TRBV6-5 | . | CASSHGTGNETQYF | TGTGCCAGCAGCCACGGGACGGGGAACGAGACCCAGTACTTC
. | TRBJ1-6 | TRBV6-1 | . | CASSTTGTSPNSPLHF | TGTGCCAGCAGTACTACCGGGACGTCACCTAATTCACCCCTCCACTTT
. | TRBJ1-1 | TRBV20-1 | . | CSAGGVGGTEAFF | TGCAGTGCTGGGGGGGTGGGGGGCACTGAAGCTTTCTTT
few | TRBJ2-2 | TRBV20-1 | . | CSAEENTGELFF | TGCAGTGCGGAGGAGAACACCGGGGAGCTGTTTTTT
few | TRBJ2-4 | TRBV13 | TRBD1 | CASSLEGTGENIQYF | TGTGCCAGCAGCTTAGAAGGCACAGGGGAAAACATTCAGTACTTC
. | TRBJ2-3 | TRBV5-1 | . | CASSVQGSPDTQYF | TGCGCCAGCAGCGTTCAGGGGAGCCCAGATACGCAGTATTTT
. | TRBJ2-2 | TRBV6-1 | . | CASSENRDTGELFF | TGTGCCAGCAGTGAAAACAGGGACACCGGGGAGCTGTTTTTT
. | TRBJ1-2 | TRBV9 | . | CASSVDGGGYTF | TGTGCCAGCAGCGTAGACGGGGGCGGCTACACCTTC
few | TRBJ1-6 | TRBV29-1 | TRBD1 | CSVGGTADSPLHF | TGCAGCGTTGGGGGGACAGCAGATTCACCCCTCCACTTT
few | TRBJ1-5 | TRBV7-9 | . | CASSLDLWEPQHF | TGTGCCAGCAGCTTAGATTTATGGGAGCCCCAGCATTTT
. | TRBJ2-1 | TRBV27 | TRBD2 | CASMGLAGSNEQFF | TGTGCCAGCATGGGACTAGCGGGAAGCAATGAGCAGTTCTTC
few | TRBJ2-2 | TRBV15 | TRBD2 | CATSREGLVGNTGELFF | TGTGCCACCAGCAGAGAAGGACTAGTCGGAAACACCGGGGAGCTGTTTTTT
. | TRBJ2-1 | TRBV12-3/TRBV12-4 | TRBD2 | CASSPDPSGGYNEQFF | TGTGCCAGCAGTCCAGATCCCAGCGGGGGGTACAATGAGCAGTTCTTC
. | TRBJ2-5 | TRBV9 | TRBD2 | CASSSRRGGPIGETQYF | TGTGCCAGCAGCTCTAGACGGGGAGGGCCGATTGGAGAGACCCAGTACTTC
. | TRBJ2-7 | TRBV2 | TRBD1 | CASRLTGGFYEQYF | TGTGCCAGCAGGCTGACAGGGGGGTTCTACGAGCAGTACTTC
. | TRBJ2-7 | TRBV6-1 | . | CASSGRPGDEQYF | TGTGCCAGCAGTGGAAGGCCCGGGGACGAGCAGTACTTC
. | TRBJ2-5 | TRBV20-1 | . | CSARVNGETQYF | TGCAGTGCTAGGGTAAACGGGGAGACCCAGTACTTC
. | TRBJ1-5 | TRBV5-1 | . | CASSLLGNGNQPQHF | TGCGCCAGCAGCTTGTTAGGGAATGGCAATCAGCCCCAGCATTTT
. | TRBJ2-2 | TRBV5-1 | . | CASSFSSTTGELFF | TGCGCCAGCAGCTTTTCTAGCACCACCGGGGAGCTGTTTTTT
. | TRBJ2-5 | TRBV12-3/TRBV12-4 | . | CASLLAVQETQYF | TGTGCCAGCCTCCTAGCAGTACAAGAGACCCAGTACTTC
. | TRBJ2-1 | TRBV27 | . | CASSFGPLYNEQFF | TGTGCCAGCAGTTTTGGTCCACTATACAATGAGCAGTTCTTC
. | TRBJ2-1 | TRBV20-1 | . | CSAREPAGSSYNEQFF | TGCAGTGCTAGAGAGCCGGCAGGGAGCTCCTACAATGAGCAGTTCTTC
once | TRBJ2-3 | TRBV24-1 | . | CATSGLLGRSTDTQYF | TGTGCCACCAGTGGGCTATTAGGCCGGAGTACAGATACGCAGTATTTT
few | TRBJ1-5 | TRBV6-6 | TRBD1 | CASTEGQGASNQPQHF | TGTGCCAGCACCGAAGGACAGGGGGCGAGCAATCAGCCCCAGCATTTT
. | TRBJ1-2 | TRBV7-2 | . | CASSVVAGSYGYTF | TGTGCCAGCAGCGTAGTCGCCGGCAGCTATGGCTACACCTTC
. | TRBJ1-1 | TRBV6-5 | . | CASSYDLSAKAFF | TGTGCCAGCAGTTACGATCTCTCCGCAAAAGCTTTCTTT
. | TRBJ1-2 | TRBV12-3/TRBV12-4 | . | CASSPRGYNYGYTF | TGTGCCAGCAGTCCCCGAGGCTATAACTATGGCTACACCTTC
many | TRBJ2-1 | TRBV3-1 | . | CASSQDQSSYNEQFF | TGTGCCAGCAGCCAAGACCAATCCTCCTACAATGAGCAGTTCTTC
. | TRBJ2-7 | TRBV6-4 | TRBD2 | CASSEEGLAGVKEQYF | TGTGCCAGCAGTGAAGAGGGACTAGCGGGAGTAAAGGAGCAGTACTTC
few | TRBJ1-4 | TRBV20-1 | TRBD1 | CSAPTGVGEKLFF | TGCAGTGCTCCGACAGGGGTAGGAGAAAAACTGTTTTTT
. | TRBJ2-7 | TRBV18 | TRBD1 | CASSRGTANTYEQYF | TGTGCCAGCTCACGTGGGACAGCGAACACCTACGAGCAGTACTTC
. | TRBJ2-5 | TRBV29-1 | . | CSVEGYGVNNEQYF | TGCAGCGTTGAAGGCTATGGGGTTAACAATGAGCAGTACTTC
few | TRBJ2-1 | TRBV12-3/TRBV12-4 | TRBD2 | CASSQTRGGLNYEQFF | TGTGCCAGCAGTCAGACCCGGGGGGGCCTTAACTATGAGCAGTTCTTC
. | TRBJ2-7 | TRBV7-8 | TRBD2 | CASSPIEASGGYNEQYF | TGTGCCAGCAGCCCGATAGAGGCTAGCGGGGGATACAATGAGCAGTACTTC
. | TRBJ2-3 | TRBV20-1 | . | CSATKLVLASTDTQYF | TGTAGTGCCACCAAACTAGTCCTAGCTAGCACAGATACGCAGTATTTT
many | TRBJ2-3 | TRBV7-2 | . | CASSQYADTQYF | TGTGCCAGCAGCCAATACGCAGATACGCAGTATTTT
. | TRBJ2-5 | TRBV3-1 | TRBD2 | CASSLSGGGEAQYF | TGTGCCAGCAGCCTTAGCGGGGGGGGAGAGGCCCAGTACTTC
few | TRBJ2-5 | TRBV12-3/TRBV12-4 | TRBD2 | CASRTSSGQETQYF | TGTGCCAGCAGGACTTCTAGCGGCCAAGAGACCCAGTACTTC
. | TRBJ1-2 | TRBV21-1 | . | CASSKERAGLNYGYTF | TGTGCCAGCAGCAAGGAAAGAGCGGGGCTGAACTATGGCTACACCTTC